Each of the 14 T cell receptor beta chains below was sequenced from the same sample in a study of CD8 T cells in Susac syndrome. With random hexamers, reverse transcription was performed on roughly 0.5 to 1 ug of RNA. TCRdb re-called the immunoSEQ multiplex PCR reads through MiXCR, storing one row per CDR3 protein. The sample includes 160,000 or so distinct CDR3 sequences, around 92% seen only once; the top ten take around 0.08%. Material: CD4+ T cells from PBMCs. The receptors originated from a human donor in good health.

This clonotype was counted a few times. The V call is TRBV25-1, the J call TRBJ1-5, with D perhaps matching TRBD1 (5 bases). V dropped 5 bases and J dropped 2 bases, with 7 bases sitting between them. The CDR3 sequence is 13 residues long. CDR1 is MGHDK and CDR2 is SYGVNS in the germline V gene. The CDR3 sequence is CASSPGRNQPQHF. DNA for the CDR3: TGTGCCAGCAGTCCGGGGCGCAATCAGCCCCAGCATTTT. The full variable domain, completed using reference TRBV25-1 and TRBJ1-5, is EADIYQTPRYLVIGTGKKITLECSQTMGHDKMYWYQQDPGMELHLIHYSYGVNSTEKGDLSSESTVSRIRTEHFPLTLESARPSHTSQYLCASSPGRNQPQHFGDGTRLSIL.

The chain uses TRBV7-9 and TRBJ2-7; 8 bases line up with TRBD1. V trimming: 5 bases; J trimming: 3 bases; junction bases outside the gene matches: 9. CDR1 and CDR2 from the germline V gene are SEHNR and FQNEAQ (reference sequence). The CDR3 has 15 amino acids. Here the CDR3 reads CASSLDLGTGYEQYF. CDR3 DNA: TGTGCCAGCAGCCTCGACCTCGGGACAGGCTACGAGCAGTACTTC.

The chain uses TRBV7-3 and TRBJ2-1; D uncertain. The length of the CDR3 is 11 residues. Germline assignment: CDR1 SGHTA and CDR2 FQGTGA. Trimming stripped 2 bases from V and 10 bases from J, with 6 bases between. The CDR3 DNA is TGTGCCAGCAGCTTATATGGGGAGCAGTTCTTC. This translates into CASSLYGEQFF.

The chain links TRBV5-1 to TRBJ1-5; unclear D gene. Germline assignment: CDR1 SGHRS and CDR2 YFSETQ. Trimming pared 4 bases from V and 4 bases from J, leaving 15 bases between. The CDR3 consists of 15 residues. The CDR3 loop is CASSEFGARNQPQHF. CDR3 DNA sequence: TGCGCCAGCAGCGAGTTCGGCGCCAGGAATCAGCCCCAGCATTTT.

The chain uses TRBV6-2 or TRBV6-3 and TRBJ2-3; 10 bases are a match to TRBD2. Germline V lookup: CDR1 MNHEY, CDR2 SVGEGT. The V and J ends lost 7 bases and 4 bases, in that order; junction bases with no gene match: 5. CDR3 size: 14 residues. CDR3 coding DNA: TGTGCCAGCACCGCACTAGCGGGGCCAGATACGCAGTATTTT. Protein sequence: CASTALAGPDTQYF.

This clonotype turned up a few times. V is TRBV5-1 and J is TRBJ2-7; unclear D gene. Trimming stripped 2 bases from V and 1 base from J, with 7 bases between. The CDR3 runs 13 residues. Germline CDR1 is SGHRS and CDR2 is YFSETQ. CDR3 sequence (DNA): TGCGCCAGCAGCTTTTCCAGATCCTACGAGCAGTACTTC. It yields the protein CASSFSRSYEQYF.

The V call is TRBV12-5, the J call TRBJ2-3; D might be TRBD1 or TRBD2, each matching 5 bases. This CDR3 contains 16 residues. V lost 0 bases and J 5 bases, leaving 15 bases between the germline ends. Germline V CDR1 and CDR2: LGHNT, FRNRAP. The CDR3 DNA sequence: TGTGCTAGTGGTTTGGTTCCGGGACGGCTGGGAGATACGCAGTATTTT. Its protein product is CASGLVPGRLGDTQYF.

This clonotype was seen only once. The chain links TRBV6-2 or TRBV6-3 to TRBJ1-2; TRBD1 matches 9 bases. Germline values: CDR1 MNHEY, CDR2 SVGEGT. The CDR3 is 13 residues long. The J segment lost 5 bases and the V segment lost 6 bases, leaving 4 bases of the junction unmatched. CDR3 nucleotide sequence: TGTGCCAGCAGGCAACAGGGGGCTTATGGCTACACCTTC. This gives the protein CASRQQGAYGYTF.

The chain couples TRBV3-1 to TRBJ1-2; D perhaps matches TRBD1 (6 bases). Deletions cut 1 base from V and 4 bases from J, with 16 bases between. Germline CDR1 reads LGHDT; CDR2 reads YNNKEL (reference sequence). CDR3 length: 16 amino acids. DNA for the CDR3: TGTGCCAGCAGCCAAGGGTCCCAGGGAGGGGGCTATGGCTACACCTTC. Protein sequence: CASSQGSQGGGYGYTF.

This clonotype was detected only once. V is TRBV7-9 and J is TRBJ2-3, with 7 bases matching TRBD2. The CDR3 totals 14 residues. In germline, CDR1 is SEHNR, CDR2 FQNEAQ (reference sequence). With V trimmed by 3 bases and J by 4 bases, 4 bases remained unmatched. The CDR3 DNA reads as TGTGCCAGCAGCTTCCCGACTAGCCCAGATACGCAGTATTTT. Translation: CASSFPTSPDTQYF.

The chain combines TRBV3-1 with TRBJ2-4; possibly TRBD1 for D (5 bases). The V end lost 3 bases, the J end lost 0 bases, and 18 bases lay between the germline ends. Germline V CDR1 and CDR2: LGHDT, YNNKEL (reference sequence). The CDR3 consists of 18 residues. Here the CDR3 reads CASSQLVRAPVAKNIQYF. CDR3 nucleotides: TGTGCCAGCAGCCAGCTTGTCAGGGCCCCCGTAGCCAAAAACATTCAGTACTTC.

The chain recombines TRBV2 with TRBJ1-2; D is ambiguous. The V and J ends lost 7 bases and 0 bases respectively, with 9 bases between them. The CDR3 consists of 13 residues. CDR1 SNHLY and CDR2 FYNNEI come from the germline V gene. The CDR3 loop reads CASNDNPNYGYTF. CDR3 DNA: TGTGCCAGCAACGACAACCCTAACTATGGCTACACCTTC.

This chain joins TRBV13 and TRBJ2-5; 7 bases align to TRBD1. Trimming removed 6 bases from V and 5 bases from J; junction bases left unmatched: 9. The V gene's germline CDR1 is PRHDT and CDR2 FYEKMQ (reference sequence). The CDR3 is 14 amino acids. The DNA of the CDR3 is TGTGCCAGCAGAACTACAGGGGTGGGGGAGACCCAGTACTTC. It yields the protein CASRTTGVGETQYF.

This clonotype was seen more than once but under ten times. The chain joins TRBV29-1 to TRBJ1-6; 7 nucleotides agree with TRBD1. The germline V gene encodes CDR1 SQVTM and CDR2 ANQGSEA. The CDR3 has 12 amino acids. Unmatched junction bases numbered 2, after V lost 7 bases and J lost 5 bases. The CDR3 sequence: CSAQGDNSPLHF. Here the CDR3 DNA reads TGCAGCGCCCAGGGGGATAATTCACCCCTCCACTTT.